This T cell receptor beta chain was sequenced in a study of cytomegalovirus exposure and HLA in healthy donors. Per the germline V gene, CDR1 is SGHTA and CDR2 is FQGNSA. J lost 4 bases, V lost 5 bases, and 7 bases had no gene match. The CDR3 runs to 14 residues. A word on this clone: Its antigen is not known.

Unrecorded immune exposures were likely, despite nominal health at sampling. Primers for the PCR totalled 60 Vbeta and 13 Jbeta. TCRdb's copy holds only in-frame clones and misses some; the assay was immunoSEQ multiplex PCR. The data hold some 200,000 clones, with approximately 81% observed a single time. Whole-study results and caveats: In vitro testing confirmed a few CMV-associated chains as specific for CMV antigens. Later analysis identified around 15,000 TCR beta sequences associated with HLA alleles, using a false discovery rate threshold of 0.05.

The sequenced material came from PBMCs. The clonotype was recovered from a woman aged 25 to 39 in good health and CMV-seronegative. J is TRBJ1-2 and V is TRBV7-2, with 7 bases identical to TRBD1. CDR3 DNA sequence: TGTGCCAGCAGCACTCCGGGACAGTTCTATGGCTACACCTTC. Translation: CASSTPGQFYGYTF.